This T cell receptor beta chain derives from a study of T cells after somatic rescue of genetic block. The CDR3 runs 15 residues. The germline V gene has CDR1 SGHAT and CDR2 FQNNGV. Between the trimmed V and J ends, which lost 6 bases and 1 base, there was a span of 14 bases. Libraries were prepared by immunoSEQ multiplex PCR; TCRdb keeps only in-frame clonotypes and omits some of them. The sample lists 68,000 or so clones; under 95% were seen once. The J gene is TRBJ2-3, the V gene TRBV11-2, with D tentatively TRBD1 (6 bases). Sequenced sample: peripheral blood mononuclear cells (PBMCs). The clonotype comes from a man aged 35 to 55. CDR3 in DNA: TGTGCCAGCAGACCTACAGGGTCGGGCACAGATACGCAGTATTTT. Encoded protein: CASRPTGSGTDTQYF.